These 27 T cell receptor beta chains came from one sample sequenced in a study of cytomegalovirus exposure and HLA in healthy donors. PCR involved 60 Vbeta and 13 Jbeta primers. Generated by immunoSEQ multiplex PCR, the TCRdb table keeps only in-frame clones and is missing some. The table includes about 78,000 clones, approximately 80% detected once. Material for sequencing was PBMCs. The receptors originated from a woman aged 45-60 years in good health and CMV-seropositive.

The V call is TRBV6-5, the J call TRBJ1-1, with 10 nucleotides matching TRBD1. V trimming: 2 bases; J trimming: 9 bases; junction bases outside the gene matches: 3. Germline assignment: CDR1 MNHEY and CDR2 SVGAGI. The CDR3 is made up of 13 amino acids. CDR3 bases: TGTGCCAGCAGTTACCCCGACAGGGGGCAAGCTTTCTTT. This gives the protein CASSYPDRGQAFF.

The chain employs TRBV10-3 and TRBJ1-5; possible D gene TRBD1, 6 bases. Trimming stripped 2 bases from V and 3 bases from J, with 8 bases between. Per germline, CDR1 ENHRY and CDR2 SYGVKD. The CDR3 totals 14 residues. The CDR3 nucleotides are TGTGCCATCAGTGAGGCAGGGGACAATCAGCCCCAGCATTTT. Translating it yields CAISEAGDNQPQHF.

The V gene is TRBV10-2, the J gene TRBJ2-7; 10 bases align to TRBD1. Germline V gives CDR1 WSHSY, CDR2 SAAADI. With V trimmed by 6 bases and J by 0 bases, 2 bases remained unmatched. This CDR3 contains 14 residues. CDR3: CASRGQGSSYEQYF. DNA of the CDR3: TGCGCCAGCAGGGGACAGGGGTCCTCCTACGAGCAGTACTTC.

J is TRBJ1-4 and V is TRBV5-5; D unresolved. CDR3 length: 13 amino acids. Germline V gene lookup returns CDR1 SGHKS and CDR2 YYEKEE (reference sequence). Deletions cut 1 base from V and 8 bases from J, with 9 bases between. In nucleotides, the CDR3 is TGTGCCAGCAGCTTGACAGCGGGGGAAAAACTGTTTTTT. Residues: CASSLTAGEKLFF.

The genes are TRBV27 and TRBJ1-2; weak D call: TRBD1 (6 bases). Trimming took off 5 bases at V and 4 bases at J, with 11 bases between the two ends. Germline V gene data show CDR1 as MNHEY and CDR2 as SMNVEV (reference sequence). The CDR3 sequence is 13 residues long. CDR3 sequence reads: CASSPAGVYGYTF. The CDR3 bases are TGTGCCAGCAGTCCCGCAGGGGTCTATGGCTACACCTTC.

This chain links TRBV7-2 with TRBJ2-7; D possibly corresponds to TRBD2 (5 bases). Germline assignment: CDR1 SGHTA and CDR2 FQGNSA. Trimming removed 6 bases from V and 5 bases from J, with 17 bases in between. CDR3 length: 14 amino acids. CDR3: CASRADWLTHEQYV. The CDR3 DNA sequence: TGTGCCAGCAGGGCGGACTGGCTAACTCACGAGCAGTACGTC.

J is TRBJ1-2 and V is TRBV13, with TRBD1 matching 7 bases. The CDR3 consists of 14 residues. Germline CDR1 reads PRHDT; CDR2 reads FYEKMQ (reference sequence). V lost 1 base and J lost 7; bases outside the gene matches: 6. DNA of the CDR3: TGTGCCAGCAGCTTAGAAGACAGGGATCGTGGCTACACCTTC. Protein sequence: CASSLEDRDRGYTF.

V gene TRBV18 combines with J gene TRBJ1-2; TRBD1 might be the D (6 bases). The germline gives CDR1 KGHSH, CDR2 LQKENI. The CDR3 totals 13 residues. Trimming shortened V by 6 bases and J by 1 base, and 9 bases separated the two germline ends. The CDR3 nucleotides are TGTGCCAGCTCGAGGGACAATAACTATGGCTACACCTTC. Its translation: CASSRDNNYGYTF.

The chain employs TRBV5-5 and TRBJ2-7; possible D gene TRBD2, 6 bases. This CDR3 has 15 amino acids. The V end lost 1 base, the J end lost 12 bases, and 23 bases lay between the germline ends. Looked up from germline, CDR1 is SGHKS and CDR2 is YYEKEE (reference sequence). This CDR3 reads CASSLSPIGGNGGYF. DNA for the CDR3: TGTGCCAGCAGCTTGAGTCCCATCGGAGGGAACGGCGGGTACTTC.

The chain has TRBV25-1 and TRBJ2-3, with D perhaps TRBD1 (6 bases). V was shortened by 8 bases and J by 4 bases, with 10 bases between the two germline ends. The CDR3 has 12 residues. From germline, CDR1 is MGHDK and CDR2 SYGVNS. Written as DNA, the CDR3 is TGTGCCAGCGGGGACAAGTCAGATACGCAGTATTTT. This gives the protein CASGDKSDTQYF.

The V and J genes are TRBV4-2 and TRBJ2-7, with 11 bases lining up with TRBD2. CDR3 length: 19 residues. V was clipped by 1 base and J by 3 bases; unmatched bases: 14. The germline V gene has CDR1 LGHNA and CDR2 YNFKEQ. CDR3 bases: TGTGCCAGCAGCCAAGCCCGTCGCCCCCAGACTAGCGGGATCTACGAGCAGTACGTC. It codes for CASSQARRPQTSGIYEQYV.

The chain couples TRBV9 to TRBJ2-5; maybe TRBD1 (6 bases). The V and J ends lost 3 bases and 3 bases respectively, with 15 bases between them. From germline, CDR1 is SGDLS and CDR2 YYNGEE. This CDR3 has 15 residues. The CDR3 loop reads CASSARPGDKETQYF. The CDR3 DNA reads TGTGCCAGCAGCGCCCGACCCGGGGACAAAGAGACCCAGTACTTC.

The chain uses TRBV11-2 and TRBJ2-1, with TRBD2 identical over 8 bases. V was clipped by 6 bases and J by 4 bases; unmatched bases: 17. This CDR3 comprises 18 residues. Germline assignment: CDR1 SGHAT and CDR2 FQNNGV. The CDR3 spells CASSLFPSQREKYNEQFF. The DNA for the CDR3 is TGTGCCAGCAGTTTATTCCCTAGTCAGCGGGAGAAGTACAATGAGCAGTTCTTC.

V gene TRBV19 combines with J gene TRBJ1-1; D ambiguous. This CDR3 is 15 amino acids long. V lost 1 base, J lost 7 bases, and 16 bases lay in between. Germline V gene data show CDR1 as LNHDA and CDR2 as SQIVND (reference sequence). CDR3 protein: CASSIGGTTGSEAFF. The CDR3 nucleotides read TGTGCCAGTAGTATAGGGGGTACTACGGGGAGTGAAGCTTTCTTT.

The chain has TRBV4-2 and TRBJ2-7; 8 nucleotides match TRBD2. CDR3 size: 16 residues. With 3 bases clipped from V and 0 bases from J, the junction kept 7 bases outside the gene matches. CDR1 is LGHNA, CDR2 YNFKEQ, per germline. The CDR3 protein is CASSHSSGDSSYEQYF. The CDR3 DNA follows: TGTGCCAGCAGCCATAGTAGCGGGGATAGCTCCTACGAGCAGTACTTC.

The chain carries TRBV7-8 and TRBJ2-1; no reliable D call. CDR1 SGHVS and CDR2 FQNEAQ come from the germline V gene. V was shortened by 6 bases and J by 6 bases, with 12 bases between the two germline ends. The CDR3 extends over 13 amino acids. CDR3: CASRSTSGNEQFF. CDR3 in DNA: TGTGCCAGCAGATCGACCTCGGGCAATGAGCAGTTCTTC.

The V call is TRBV27, the J call TRBJ1-1; TRBD1 is a possible D gene (5 bases). V dropped 7 bases and J dropped 1 base, with 16 bases sitting between them. CDR1 and CDR2 (germline): MNHEY, SMNVEV (reference sequence). There are 15 residues in the CDR3. The CDR3 reads CASTKDATGNTEAFF. The CDR3 nucleotides are TGTGCCAGCACGAAGGACGCCACAGGGAACACTGAAGCTTTCTTT.

This clone appeared once. The V call is TRBV11-2, the J call TRBJ2-5; D remains unclear. The CDR3 has 12 amino acids. Germline V gene data show CDR1 as SGHAT and CDR2 as FQNNGV. The V and J ends lost 1 base and 5 bases respectively, with 5 bases between them. The CDR3 DNA follows: TGTGCCAGCAGCTTAGTTCTGGAGACCCAGTACTTC. Protein product: CASSLVLETQYF. The entire variable domain, with the rest obtained from reference TRBV11-2 and TRBJ2-5, is as follows: EAGVAQSPRYKIIEKRQSVAFWCNPISGHATLYWYQQILGQGPKLLIQFQNNGVVDDSQLPKDRFSAERLKGVDSTLKIQPAKLEDSAVYLCASSLVLETQYFGPGTRLLVL.

The chain is built from TRBV4-1 and TRBJ2-1; D is possibly TRBD1 (5 bases). CDR1 is MGHRA and CDR2 is YSYEKL in the germline V gene. V lost 4 bases, J lost 5 bases, and 18 bases lay in between. The CDR3 is 16 amino acids. CDR3 protein: CASSRAEQGRNNEQFF. CDR3 in DNA: TGCGCCAGCAGCCGGGCCGAGCAGGGTCGGAACAATGAGCAGTTCTTC.

This chain joins TRBV7-8 and TRBJ2-1; the D gene is possibly TRBD2 (6 bases). The CDR3 totals 15 residues. The germline gives CDR1 SGHVS, CDR2 FQNEAQ. Trimming took off 5 bases at V and 6 bases at J, with 17 bases between the two ends. The CDR3 coding sequence is TGTGCCAGCAGCACTCCTTTCGGGACTTCCAATGAGCAGTTCTTC. This encodes CASSTPFGTSNEQFF.

The chain uses TRBV12-5 and TRBJ1-3; D gene uncertain. This CDR3 has 15 residues. The V gene lost 5 bases and the J gene lost 2 bases, with 13 bases spanning the gap. CDR1 is LGHNT and CDR2 is FRNRAP in the germline V gene. In nucleotides, the CDR3 is TGTGCTAGTGGTCCTCAATCAGGAACTGGAAACACCATATATTTT. It encodes CASGPQSGTGNTIYF.

This clone was counted between two and nine times. This sequence joins TRBV5-1 and TRBJ1-4; the match to TRBD1 covers 8 bases. The V gene's germline CDR1 is SGHRS and CDR2 YFSETQ. This CDR3 is built from 15 residues. V trimming: 4 bases; J trimming: 8 bases; junction bases outside the gene matches: 10. CDR3 loop: CASSASGGAGEKLFF. The CDR3 DNA is TGCGCCAGCAGCGCCTCAGGGGGCGCGGGAGAAAAACTGTTTTTT.

The genes are TRBV7-9 and TRBJ1-1; the match to TRBD1 covers 11 bases. The germline V gene has CDR1 SEHNR and CDR2 FQNEAQ (reference sequence). Trimming cost V 7 bases and J 1 base; bases outside gene matches: 11. The CDR3 has 17 residues. The CDR3 coding sequence is TGTGCCAGCAAATACCCGGGACAGGGGGTTCCGAACACTGAAGCTTTCTTT. Its translation is CASKYPGQGVPNTEAFF.

The V call is TRBV5-6, the J call TRBJ2-1; D uncertain. V was shortened by 4 bases and J by 3 bases, with 2 bases between the two germline ends. The germline V gene encodes CDR1 SGHDT and CDR2 YYEEEE. The CDR3 contains 11 residues. The CDR3 bases are TGTGCCAGCAGCCTCTACAATGAGCAGTTCTTC. The encoded protein is CASSLYNEQFF.

The rearrangement links TRBV7-9 to TRBJ2-1, with TRBD2 identical over 7 bases. V shed 4 bases, J shed 0 bases, and the junction held 3 bases outside the gene matches. This CDR3 is 15 amino acids long. The germline V gene encodes CDR1 SEHNR and CDR2 FQNEAQ (reference sequence). In DNA form, the CDR3 reads TGTGCCAGCAGCTCTGGGGGGGGCTCCTACAATGAGCAGTTCTTC. It translates to CASSSGGGSYNEQFF. Drawing the rest from reference TRBV7-9 and TRBJ2-1, the complete variable domain is DTGVSQNPRHKITKRGQNVTFRCDPISEHNRLYWYRQTLGQGPEFLTYFQNEAQLEKSRLLSDRFSAERPKGSFSTLEIQRTEQGDSAMYLCASSSGGGSYNEQFFGPGTRLTVL.

The CDR3, as DNA: TGTGCCAGCAGCTTCTTAGCGGGAATTACCCATCGAGGATTTCATACGCAGTATTTT. Translated, it gives CASSFLAGITHRGFHTQYF. The chain joins TRBV13 to TRBJ2-3, with 8 bases identical to TRBD2. CDR1 is PRHDT and CDR2 is FYEKMQ in the germline V gene (reference sequence). V shed 3 bases and J 7 bases; nucleotides not matched to a gene: 21. CDR3 length equals 19 residues.

V and J are TRBV27 and TRBJ1-2, with D tentatively TRBD1 (6 bases). The V gene's germline CDR1 is MNHEY and CDR2 SMNVEV (reference sequence). Deletions cut 6 bases from V and 2 bases from J, with 13 bases between. This CDR3 is built from 14 residues. The CDR3 DNA sequence: TGTGCCAGCAGGTCACAGGGTATCAACTATGGCTACACCTTC. Amino acid sequence: CASRSQGINYGYTF.